This T cell receptor beta chain comes out of a study of OX40 agonist ivuxolimab in advanced cancers. Study summary: Every 2 weeks, ivuxolimab was infused into the patients intravenously at between 0.01 and 10 mg/kg. Partial response was recorded in three patients: one hepatocellular carcinoma and two cutaneous melanoma cases.

Study findings and constraints: Several nonresponders also turned out to have low normalized T-cell clonal expansion. CD4+ T cells averaged fewer expanded clones than CD8+ T cells.

About this clone: Its antigen is as yet unknown.

TCRdb's table, derived via immunoSEQ multiplex PCR, lists solely in-frame clones and lacks some. The table has some 30,000 clones, around 92% seen once; the top ten hold 30% to 35%. Between the trimmed V and J ends, which lost 6 bases and 3 bases, there was a span of 9 bases. The CDR3 sequence is 13 residues long. Germline V gives CDR1 LNHDA, CDR2 SQIVND (reference sequence). The genes are TRBV19 and TRBJ1-5; D is unresolved. The sequenced sample was CD4+ or CD8+ T cells sorted from blood, obtained in a trial of the OX40 agonist ivuxolimab. This TCR was recovered from an adult with an advanced solid tumor such as melanoma, head and neck, liver or kidney cancer. The CDR3 spells CASSPILNQPQHF. DNA for the CDR3: TGTGCCAGTAGCCCAATTCTCAATCAGCCCCAGCATTTT. The whole variable domain, remainder taken from reference TRBV19 and TRBJ1-5, is DGGITQSPKYLFRKEGQNVTLSCEQNLNHDAMYWYRQDPGQGLRLIYYSQIVNDFQKGDIAEGYSVSREKKESFPLTVTSAQKNPTAFYLCASSPILNQPQHFGDGTRLSIL.